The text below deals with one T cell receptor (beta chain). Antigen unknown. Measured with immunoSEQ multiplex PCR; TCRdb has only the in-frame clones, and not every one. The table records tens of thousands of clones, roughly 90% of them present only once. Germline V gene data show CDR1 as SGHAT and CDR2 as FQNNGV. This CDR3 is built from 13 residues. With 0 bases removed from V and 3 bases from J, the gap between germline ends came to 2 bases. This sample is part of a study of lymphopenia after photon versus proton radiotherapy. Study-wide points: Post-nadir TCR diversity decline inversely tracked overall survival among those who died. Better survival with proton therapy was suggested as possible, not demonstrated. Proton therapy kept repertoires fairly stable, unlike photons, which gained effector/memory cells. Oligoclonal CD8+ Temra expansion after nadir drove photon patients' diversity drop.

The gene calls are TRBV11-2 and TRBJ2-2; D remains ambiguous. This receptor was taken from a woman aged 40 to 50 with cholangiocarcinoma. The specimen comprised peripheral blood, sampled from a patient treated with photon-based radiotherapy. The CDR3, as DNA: TGTGCCAGCAGCTTAGATGACACCGGGGAGCTGTTTTTT. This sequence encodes CASSLDDTGELFF.